This TCR beta chain was retrieved from a study of metastatic and nonmetastatic thyroid tumors. This clone has ten or more counts. Ahead of thyroid surgery, no patient had received treatment of any kind. Trimming took off 5 bases at V and 4 bases at J, with 22 bases between the two ends. The germline gives CDR1 SGHRS, CDR2 YFSETQ. This CDR3 has 16 amino acids. TCRdb reanalyzed the PCR reads via MiXCR. Of more than 40,000 clones detected, roughly 3.2% appear once; the ten largest clones hold 8% to 10%. The receptor was derived from a female donor with papillary thyroid cancer or a benign thyroid nodule (not recorded which). Some clones in this sample may be carry-over from other donors' samples. What was sequenced was blood. The chain carries TRBV5-1 and TRBJ2-7, with D tentatively TRBD2 (7 bases). CDR3 protein: CASSREQGSGEYEQYF. The DNA for the CDR3 is TGCGCCAGCAGTCGAGAGCAGGGGAGCGGGGAGTACGAGCAGTACTTC.